This T cell receptor beta chain was recorded in a study of cytomegalovirus exposure and HLA in healthy donors (dated by TCRdb to 2016 to 2017). Study-wide context: An earlier analysis of about 560 of the donors reported approximately 280 Gb of sequence data and 117 million unique TCR beta sequences obtained from about 170 million T cells. Roughly 300 gigabases of sequencing data and tens of millions of unique TCR sequences were included in an early release covering roughly 600 HLA-typed donors. Of the roughly 420 genotyped donors, 75% to 85% were placed in the genetic ancestry cluster associated with self-reported Caucasian donors. The study aimed to test whether cataloging public T cell receptors could reveal signatures of past pathogen exposure. The study used immunosequencing to profile the T cell repertoires of hundreds of subjects and linked those repertoires to cytomegalovirus serostatus. A separate validation cohort of 100 to 150 different subjects was used in addition to the 666-subject first cohort. The study combined high-throughput TCR immunosequencing, statistical association of individual TCRs with disease status, and machine learning to predict cytomegalovirus infection status. To study patterns of TCR occurrence, a later analysis re-analyzed previously published TCR beta repertoires from 650 to 750 donors and added high-resolution HLA genotyping. The later analysis used no new phenotypic data to find candidate immune exposures, relying instead on TCR beta sequences and their occurrence across donors. An earlier analysis of around 540 of the donors applied high-throughput TCR beta sequencing to assess whether each TCR beta V gene segment acted as functional or pseudogenic. Donor age, sex, ethnicity and CMV serostatus were compiled together with the repertoire data. In a later genetic analysis, genome-wide SNP genotypes for about three fifths of the 666 donors were used, and that subset was treated as a discovery cohort. Every discovery cohort repertoire had been produced on one sequencing platform. HLA typing included class I and class II loci at four-digit resolution. Typing coverage differed by locus: A, B, C, DRB1 and DQB1 were typed in roughly 629-630 donors, DQA1 in about 510, DPA1 in around 610, and DPB1 in roughly 470. Because of strong linkage in the cohort, five DR-DQ haplotypes were treated as single units for association and clustering. On average, around 240,000 unique TCR beta nucleotide sequences were sequenced per donor among 398 genotyped donors of the cohort, with around 19% of those sequences being non-productive. General study outcomes and caveats: The classifier was reported to diagnose cytomegalovirus status with high specificity and sensitivity in both the original cohort and the validation cohort. The study gave a list of about 150 TCR beta chains associated with cytomegalovirus. When HLA alleles, especially DR and DQ, strongly co-occurred, attributing TCR associations to individual alleles was difficult. In a later analysis, TCR association rates were found to vary across HLA loci, with the most associated TCRs seen for DRB1 alleles and the fewest for HLA-C alleles. The authors suggested that the approach could potentially be generalized to other disease states and immunological phenotypes. A later analysis found that HLA-associated TCR beta chains were more clonally expanded and had lower generation probabilities than equally common non-associated chains. Because HLA typing was missing for some donors at each locus, association tests included only the typed subset. According to a later analysis, most CMV-associated TCR beta chains appeared to be HLA-restricted, and the HLA associations seemed to be driven largely by CMV exposure. Roughly uniform sequencing depth across donors was assumed in presence/absence analyses, although this assumption may not hold. The earlier analysis of a few hundred of the donors excluded roughly 16 rarely observed V segments, including chromosome 9 orphons, because counts were too low. While some public TCRs were present in many individuals, most TCR sequences turned up only very rarely across donors. The sequencing pipeline was judged likely to have produced a cluster of highly shared sequence variants as a technical artifact. At a false discovery rate of 0.05, a later analysis linked around 15,000 TCR beta sequences to specific HLA alleles. Compared with the roughly 710-donor mean, donors in an Asian-associated ancestry cluster had fewer N-insertions in productive TCRs, according to a later genetic analysis. Some IMGT-functional V segments, including TRBV6-2 and TRBV6-3, could not be told apart with the 87-base-pair reads, so those segments were excluded. According to a later analysis, parvovirus B19, influenza, CMV and Epstein-Barr virus appeared linked to several top co-occurrence clusters. In a later genetic analysis, a missense DCLRE1C variant was associated with V-gene and J-gene trimming of TCR beta chains, and the association was replicated in an independent cohort. A further reported finding was that TCR beta sequences accurately predicted the HLA-A and HLA-B alleles for most subjects in the first cohort. In this cohort, only TCR beta chains were sequenced, and detectable features were limited by the absence of alpha or paired-chain data. In vitro tests confirmed that three of the cytomegalovirus-associated TCR beta chains recognize cytomegalovirus antigens. Correlated functional status among segregating V segments might be attributable to linkage disequilibrium, but an unknown experimental factor could not be ruled out. An earlier analysis of around 600 of the donors showed that most TCR beta V segments appeared in productive rearrangements either about 87% or about 30% of the time, which broadly matched IMGT annotations. CMV serostatus was the only immune exposure information available for the cohort.

The method was the immunoSEQ multiplex PCR assay. A mixture of 60 forward primers for TCR Vbeta segments and 13 reverse primers for TCR Jbeta segments was used in the multiplex PCR. The CDR3 region of rearranged TCR beta genes was amplified from genomic DNA with a multiplex PCR assay. The Illumina HiSeq System was used to sequence the amplified TCR beta libraries as 87-base-pair reads. Processing in the source paper ran as follows. A later analysis counted tens of millions of unique TCR beta chains across the 650 to 700 repertoires, and around 9.9 million of these chains were shared by at least two donors. To remove PCR and sequencing errors, raw reads were error-corrected and collapsed into unique sequences using a nearest-neighbor algorithm that merged closely related sequences. CDR3 sequences were aligned to IMGT reference sequences to assign V, D and J gene segments. For a sequence to be retained, a match of at least six nucleotides was required to both a V gene segment and a J gene segment. Rearrangements were called productive when the CDR3 lacked stop codons and stayed in frame with V and J; all others were non-productive. CDR3 was defined according to IMGT convention as the region running from the second conserved V-encoded cysteine to the conserved J-encoded phenylalanine. The earlier analysis of about 560 of the donors excluded any sequence lacking an unambiguous match to a single V gene segment. An earlier analysis of almost 600 of the donors classified V segments as functional when productive rearrangements were above 56.7% and as segregating when the standard deviation between donors was above 5%. To diagnose cytomegalovirus status from the catalog of TCR beta chain sequences, a statistical classification framework was built. A later analysis assigned V and J genes by comparing TCR nucleotide sequences with IMGT/GENE-DB human TR gene sequences. A later analysis assigned CDR3 sequences and most-parsimonious VDJ recombination scenarios with the TCRdist pipeline. In a later analysis, each TCR beta chain was defined by its CDR3 amino acid sequence together with its V-gene family, and reads lacking a unique V-gene family were excluded. A later analysis removed 592 highly shared, low-generation-probability nucleotide sequences to deal with suspected cross-contamination and a sequencing artifact. A later analysis calculated a clonal expansion index for each public chain from normalized within-repertoire ranks of inferred template counts. In a later analysis, generation probabilities were computed using a VDJ recombination model fitted to out-of-frame rearrangements, and the results were checked against IGoR. In a later analysis, TCR-TCR, TCR-HLA and TCR-CMV co-occurrence was scored with hypergeometric tests, and a repertoire-size bias correction was applied to TCR pairs. False discovery rates were estimated in a later analysis by permuting HLA or CMV assignments 20 times. In a later analysis, co-occurring TCRs were grouped with DBSCAN, and TCRdist sequence similarity was added when clustering was performed within HLA-allele-positive subsets. Repertoires with fewer than 30,000 or more than 120,000 public chains, plus five repertoires with anomalous nucleotide sharing, were excluded from co-occurrence clustering. The immuneACCESS repertoire file appears here via TCRdb, limited to in-frame rearrangements. These files lack a portion of the clones; in checked studies, under half of the deficit traces to unresolved V genes, and the cause of the others is not known. The V and J calls and clone size come from that table; D and trimming were worked out from the DNA. The sample has 150,000 to 200,000 clones on record, 70% to 80% of them singletons. The ten largest clones take up around 2% of the sample.

The germline V gene supplies CDR1 SGDLS and CDR2 YYNGEE. From its cysteine to its phenylalanine, the CDR3 spans 14 amino acids. The DNA shown is the 42-base CDR3, in frame from base 1. A distance of 12 bases separates the germline ends of V and J, which lose 0 bases and 8 bases respectively. The cohort comprised some 680 healthy bone marrow donors. At the time of sampling, every cohort member was nominally healthy, though immune exposures that went unrecorded were likely present. The donor was CMV seropositive and was included in the group of 290 or so seropositive cohort members. A peripheral blood sample was provided by each donor, and peripheral blood mononuclear cells were used for TCR beta sequencing. Genomic DNA extraction from the blood cell samples was performed with the Qiagen DNeasy Blood Extraction Kit. As for this clone: It lacks a known antigen. Nothing much larger sits one base from this clone, and base qualities are not available.

What was sequenced was PBMCs. The rearranged segments are TRBV9 and TRBJ1-5; the D gene is perhaps TRBD1, from 5 matching bases. This receptor was identified in a man aged 50-59 years in good health and CMV-seropositive. The nucleotide sequence is TGTGCCAGCAGCGTAGTTGCGGGGGGGGAGCCCCAGCATTTT. Protein translation: CASSVVAGGEPQHF.